What follows are 30 T cell receptor beta chains derived from one specimen sequenced in a study of post-analysis software for immune sequencing data. Findings of the study overall: Among several TRBV segments more frequent in patients than controls were TRBV5-6, TRBV5-1 and TRBV20-1.

The antigens of these receptors remain unknown. Tagging with unique molecular identifiers was a feature of the TCR beta cDNA libraries. From the PCR reads, TCRdb called clonotypes with MiXCR, one entry per CDR3 protein. Of roughly 700,000 distinct CDR3 sequences listed, roughly 30% were seen once; the top ten hold about 0.5%. Input material: blood. These receptors all stem from a girl between 5 and 17 years old with multiple sclerosis.

This clonotype has more than one count but fewer than ten. This rearrangement joins TRBV4-2 to TRBJ1-1, with D possibly matching TRBD1 (5 bases). V lost 2 bases and J 1 base, leaving 14 bases between the germline ends. The CDR3 covers 16 residues. Germline CDR1 LGHNA, CDR2 YNFKEQ. The CDR3 DNA sequence: TGTGCCAGCAGCCAACGGGGGAGGACACCGAACACTGAAGCTTTCTTT. Translated: CASSQRGRTPNTEAFF.

Notes on this clonotype: One end of the junction fails to match germline, which may point to a read error. The chain joins TRBV10-3 to TRBJ2-3; 10 bases line up with TRBD1. There are 16 residues in the CDR3. Germline V gene sequence: CDR1 ENHRY, CDR2 SYGVKD. CDR3 protein: CAISDQDRGETDAQYF. CDR3 in DNA: TGTGCCATCAGTGACCAGGACAGGGGGGAGACAGATGCGCAGTATTTT.

The chain employs TRBV6-1 and TRBJ2-5, with D perhaps matching TRBD1 (6 bases). Germline CDR1 reads MNHNS; CDR2 reads SASEGT. This CDR3 has 16 residues. Trimming cost V 2 bases and J 5 bases, with 18 bases left between them. CDR3 bases: TGTGCCAGCAGTGAAATCTCCTGGGGAAGGGGGGAGACCCAGTACTTC. Protein product: CASSEISWGRGETQYF.

This clonotype occurred a few times. The chain is built from TRBV9 and TRBJ1-1; 8 bases are shared with TRBD1. Germline CDR1 SGDLS, CDR2 YYNGEE. The CDR3 extends over 15 amino acids. V gave up 0 bases and J gave up 6 bases; unmatched junction bases: 7. The CDR3, as DNA: TGTGCCAGCAGCGTAGTGCCGGGGGACAGGTCTGAAGCTTTCTTT. Translation gives CASSVVPGDRSEAFF.

This clonotype was seen more than once but under ten times. This sequence joins TRBV3-1 and TRBJ2-3; D may be TRBD1 or TRBD2 (5 bases each). The CDR3 contains 16 residues. From germline, CDR1 is LGHDT and CDR2 YNNKEL (reference sequence). V dropped 4 bases and J dropped 4 bases, with 18 bases sitting between them. Here the CDR3 reads CASSPTQAWRPDTQYF. DNA of the CDR3: TGTGCCAGCAGCCCTACACAGGCATGGAGGCCAGATACGCAGTATTTT.

The chain joins TRBV20-1 to TRBJ2-3, with D uncertain. This CDR3 is 14 amino acids long. From germline, CDR1 is DFQATT and CDR2 SNEGSKA (reference sequence). Deletions cut 4 bases from V and 5 bases from J, with 16 bases between. The CDR3 reads CSAKRGLYIDTQYF. The DNA of the CDR3 is TGCAGTGCTAAGCGAGGTCTCTACATAGATACGCAGTATTTT.

The table lists this clonotype with a few counts. The chain employs TRBV5-5 and TRBJ2-5; 7 bases agree with TRBD1. CDR3 size: 14 residues. Germline CDR1 reads SGHKS; CDR2 reads YYEKEE (reference sequence). V dropped 5 bases and J dropped 5; count of bases not matched to a gene: 9. The CDR3 reads CASRPDRARETQYF. The CDR3 DNA reads TGTGCCAGCAGACCAGACAGGGCTCGGGAGACCCAGTACTTC. Full variable domain (remainder filled in from reference TRBV5-5 and TRBJ2-5): DAGVTQSPTHLIKTRGQQVTLRCSPISGHKSVSWYQQVLGQGPQFIFQYYEKEERGRGNFPDRFSARQFPNYSSELNVNALLLGDSALYLCASRPDRARETQYFGPGTRLLVL.

This clonotype has a handful of counts. The CDR3 nucleotides read TGCGCCAGCAGCTTGGAGTCCCCGGGACAGGGTGCCGCGAATGGCTACACCTTC. Protein sequence: CASSLESPGQGAANGYTF. This rearrangement joins TRBV5-1 to TRBJ1-2; 9 bases align to TRBD1. The CDR3 contains 18 residues. Germline values: CDR1 SGHRS, CDR2 YFSETQ. Trimming took 0 bases from V and 6 from J; bases not matched to a gene: 15. Drawing the rest from reference TRBV5-1 and TRBJ1-2, the complete variable domain is KAGVTQTPRYLIKTRGQQVTLSCSPISGHRSVSWYQQTPGQGLQFLFEYFSETQRNKGNFPGRFSGRQFSNSRSEMNVSTLELGDSALYLCASSLESPGQGAANGYTFGSGTRLTVV.

This clonotype appeared a few times. Here the CDR3 reads CSARESESRIYEQYF. The CDR3 DNA is TGCAGTGCTAGAGAGTCGGAATCACGTATCTACGAGCAGTACTTC. This chain links TRBV20-1 with TRBJ2-7; D ambiguous. Germline assignment: CDR1 DFQATT and CDR2 SNEGSKA (reference sequence). This CDR3 is built from 15 residues. Between the trimmed V and J ends, which lost 0 bases and 3 bases, there was a span of 15 bases.

This rearrangement joins TRBV7-2 to TRBJ2-5; no definite D call. Germline assignment: CDR1 SGHTA and CDR2 FQGNSA. Trimming stripped 5 bases from V and 5 bases from J, with 12 bases between. This CDR3 is 13 amino acids long. The CDR3 nucleotides are TGTGCCAGCAGCGCGCGCTCTAGGGAGACCCAGTACTTC. Protein: CASSARSRETQYF.

The V and J genes are TRBV20-1 and TRBJ1-1; D uncertain. In germline, CDR1 is DFQATT, CDR2 SNEGSKA (reference sequence). The CDR3 has 12 amino acids. V lost 6 bases, J lost 7 bases, and 15 bases lay in between. This CDR3 is CSAAPGSLEAFF. DNA of the CDR3: TGCAGTGCCGCACCGGGCTCCCTTGAAGCTTTCTTT.

This rearrangement joins TRBV7-2 to TRBJ2-1; 7 bases line up with TRBD1. Trimming at V came to 1 base and at J to 6 bases, leaving 15 bases not matched to a gene. The CDR3 has 18 residues. CDR1 is SGHTA and CDR2 is FQGNSA in the germline V gene. CDR3: CASSLGPPGQTPCNEQFF. CDR3 bases: TGTGCCAGCAGCTTAGGTCCCCCGGGACAGACTCCGTGCAATGAGCAGTTCTTC.

This clonotype was detected many times. The chain recombines TRBV28 with TRBJ2-7; 8 nucleotides match TRBD1. Germline assignment: CDR1 MDHEN and CDR2 SYDVKM. CDR3 size: 15 residues. After removal of 3 bases from V and 2 bases from J, the junction contained 6 bases not matched to a gene. The CDR3 DNA reads TGTGCCAGCAGTTTCCCTGGACAGGGCCCCTACGAGCAGTACTTC. Its protein is CASSFPGQGPYEQYF.

The V gene is TRBV10-2, the J gene TRBJ1-5, with D possibly being TRBD1 (6 bases). This CDR3 spans 13 amino acids. The germline CDR1 and CDR2 sequences are WSHSY and SAAADI. V lost 7 bases and J 6 bases, leaving 13 bases between the germline ends. CDR3 sequence reads: CASKDSLIQPQHF. In nucleotides, the CDR3 is TGCGCCAGCAAGGACAGTCTGATTCAGCCCCAGCATTTT.

The sample holds a few counts of this clonotype. The CDR3, as DNA: TGTGCCATCAGTGCCAGGGGGTCCTACAATGAGCAGTTCTTC. Residues: CAISARGSYNEQFF. The chain joins TRBV10-3 to TRBJ2-1, with 7 bases that match TRBD1. In germline, CDR1 is ENHRY, CDR2 SYGVKD. The junction had 1 base not matched to a gene; V was cut back by 4 bases and J by 1 base. This CDR3 is 14 amino acids long.

This chain uses TRBV11-1 with TRBJ1-2; D is possibly TRBD1 (6 bases). Trimming shortened V by 5 bases and J by 3 bases, and 19 bases separated the two germline ends. This CDR3 comprises 16 residues. CDR1 is SGHAT, CDR2 FQDESV, per germline (reference sequence). CDR3 residues: CASSRNRVGPHYGYTF. The CDR3, as DNA: TGTGCCAGCAGCCGAAACAGGGTCGGCCCCCACTATGGCTACACCTTC. The variable domain in full, with the rest retrieved from reference TRBV11-1 and TRBJ1-2, is EAEVAQSPRYKITEKSQAVAFWCDPISGHATLYWYRQILGQGPELLVQFQDESVVDDSQLPKDRFSAERLKGVDSTLKIQPAELGDSAMYLCASSRNRVGPHYGYTFGSGTRLTVV.

The chain combines TRBV27 with TRBJ2-7; D may be TRBD2 (5 bases). V gave up 5 bases and J gave up 3 bases, with 20 bases separating them. The CDR3 extends over 16 amino acids. In germline, CDR1 is MNHEY, CDR2 SMNVEV (reference sequence). The DNA for the CDR3 is TGTGCCAGCAGTCCGGCGGGCGTGAGAGACATCTACGAGCAGTACTTC. This translates into CASSPAGVRDIYEQYF.

Notes on this clonotype: A much larger clone sits a single nucleotide away, making a read error possible. CDR3 loop: CASSQDDRQYYNEQYF. The CDR3 bases are TGCGCCAGCAGCCAAGATGATCGACAGTACTACAATGAGCAGTACTTC. This rearrangement joins TRBV4-3 to TRBJ2-1; possible D gene TRBD1, 5 bases. The J call could be wrong; TRBJ2-7 is a better fit for the DNA end. CDR3 size: 16 residues. The germline gives CDR1 LGHNA, CDR2 YSLEER.

The chain recombines TRBV6-4 with TRBJ2-7; tentatively, D is TRBD2 (8 bases). Trimming took 3 bases from V and 7 from J, leaving 22 bases between them. The germline CDR1 and CDR2 sequences are MRHNA and SNTAGT. The length of the CDR3 is 16 residues. The CDR3 nucleotides read TGTGCCAGCAGTGAAATCAGTAGCGGGACAGTGAATGAGCAGTACTTC. Translated, it gives CASSEISSGTVNEQYF.

This clonotype turned up a few times. The chain joins TRBV28 to TRBJ2-5; TRBD1 aligns across 7 bases. With the DNA end fitting TRBJ2-7 better, the J assignment may be wrong. This CDR3 is built from 12 residues. The germline V gene encodes CDR1 MDHEN and CDR2 SYDVKM. Here the CDR3 DNA reads TGTGCCAGCAGGAACAGGGGCTACGAGCAGTACTTC. This codes for CASRNRGYEQYF.

This clonotype was counted only a few times. The chain carries TRBV5-1 and TRBJ2-4; no clear D. The germline CDR1 and CDR2 sequences are SGHRS and YFSETQ. With 7 bases removed from V and 0 bases from J, the gap between germline ends came to 26 bases. This CDR3 spans 19 amino acids. The CDR3 is CASATRPQEDPLAKNIQYF. CDR3 coding DNA: TGCGCCAGCGCTACACGACCCCAAGAGGACCCCTTAGCCAAAAACATTCAGTACTTC.

In its sample, this clonotype was seen a few times. The rearrangement joins TRBV6-1 to TRBJ1-5; D is perhaps TRBD1 (5 bases). V gave up 6 bases and J gave up 1 base, with 10 bases separating them. Germline V gene sequence: CDR1 MNHNS, CDR2 SASEGT. CDR3 length equals 14 residues. CDR3 in DNA: TGTGCCAGCAGGTACTGGGACAGCAATCAGCCCCAGCATTTT. Translated, it gives CASRYWDSNQPQHF.

There are a few counts of this clonotype. The genes are TRBV29-1 and TRBJ2-1, with no clear D. The CDR3 sequence is 11 residues long. Looked up from germline, CDR1 is SQVTM and CDR2 is ANQGSEA. With 0 bases removed from V and 8 bases from J, the gap between germline ends came to 5 bases. The CDR3 sequence is CSVEEGHEQFF. The CDR3 DNA reads as TGCAGCGTTGAAGAAGGTCATGAGCAGTTCTTC.

This clonotype has only a few counts. V and J are TRBV6-1 and TRBJ2-4; D may be TRBD1 or TRBD2 (5 bases each). Germline CDR1 MNHNS, CDR2 SASEGT. This CDR3 has 13 amino acids. The germline V and J ends were trimmed by 8 bases and 9 bases, with 17 bases remaining between them. In DNA form, the CDR3 reads TGTGCCAGCGGGGGTAATGAGGTCGGCATTCAGTACTTC. It encodes CASGGNEVGIQYF.

The gene calls are TRBV29-1 and TRBJ2-2; no reliable D call. The CDR3 loop spans 14 amino acids. Trimming pared 4 bases from V and 6 bases from J, leaving 15 bases between. Per germline, CDR1 SQVTM and CDR2 ANQGSEA. CDR3 amino acids: CSVARAERAGELFF. The CDR3 nucleotides read TGCAGCGTTGCTAGGGCAGAGAGAGCCGGGGAGCTGTTTTTT.

This clonotype has only a few counts. The chain links TRBV5-1 to TRBJ2-5; 9 bases line up with TRBD2. With 7 bases clipped from V and 5 bases from J, the junction kept 12 bases outside the gene matches. The germline V gene encodes CDR1 SGHRS and CDR2 YFSETQ. This CDR3 region has 15 residues. This CDR3 reads CASGLTGTSKETQYF. The CDR3 nucleotides read TGCGCCAGCGGATTAACCGGGACTAGCAAGGAGACCCAGTACTTC.

A few counts support this clonotype. The genes are TRBV6-5 and TRBJ2-5, with 7 bases aligning to TRBD1. The DNA end is more similar to TRBJ2-7, so the J call may be wrong. Per the germline V gene, CDR1 is MNHEY and CDR2 is SVGAGI. The length of the CDR3 is 15 residues. DNA of the CDR3: TGTGCCAGCAGACTACGGACAGGCCTGTCCGTCGAGCAGTACTTC. This gives the protein CASRLRTGLSVEQYF.

The V gene is TRBV11-3, the J gene TRBJ2-5; 7 positions agree with TRBD2. The J call is uncertain, as TRBJ2-7 better fits the DNA end. Germline assignment: CDR1 SGHNT and CDR2 YENEEA. The CDR3 runs to 12 residues. CDR3 DNA sequence: TGTGCCAGCAGCGGACTAGGTTACGAGCAGTACTTC. It translates to CASSGLGYEQYF.

This chain joins TRBV4-1 and TRBJ2-1; no clear D gene. CDR3 length equals 15 residues. V lost 0 bases and J 9 bases, leaving 15 bases between the germline ends. Germline values: CDR1 MGHRA, CDR2 YSYEKL. This CDR3 reads CASSQEIDGIVEQFF. The CDR3 DNA reads TGCGCCAGCAGCCAAGAGATCGACGGAATAGTTGAGCAGTTCTTC.

Notes on this clonotype: Being one base from a much bigger clone, this may be a read error. The chain combines TRBV5-1 with TRBJ1-2; 8 bases fit TRBD1. This CDR3 has 14 residues. Trimming took 3 bases from V and 0 from J; bases not matched to a gene: 1. Per the germline V gene, CDR1 is SGHRS and CDR2 is YFSETQ. The CDR3, as DNA: TGCGCCAGCAGCTCGGGACAGGCTAACTATGGCTACACCTTC. It yields the protein CASSSGQANYGYTF. Complete variable domain (other parts from reference TRBV5-1 and TRBJ1-2): KAGVTQTPRYLIKTRGQQVTLSCSPISGHRSVSWYQQTPGQGLQFLFEYFSETQRNKGNFPGRFSGRQFSNSRSEMNVSTLELGDSALYLCASSSGQANYGYTFGSGTRLTVV.